The entry that follows covers one T cell receptor beta chain sequence. There are many counts of this clonotype. Its antigen is not yet known. Per-base quality was not reported, and no clone a single base away is much larger than it. Reading the label with the study, this specimen's treatment or condition is: allogeneic hematopoietic cell transplantation with graft depleted of TCRalphabeta T cells and CD19 B cells. The children who served as transplant recipients had been given grafts of TCRalphabeta/CD19-depleted allogeneic hematopoietic cells. The library was obtained by PCR. The listed sequencing device is Illumina HiSeq 2500. TCR library preparation used molecular barcoding, with unique molecular identifiers applied to normalize quantification of the TCRbeta repertoire. TCRdb reworked the public reads: Q25 trimming with fastp, MiXCR clone assembly, productive beta chains retained. Records with the same CDR3 protein are collapsed into one entry carrying the most frequent genes and DNA. The sample includes approximately 290,000 distinct CDR3 sequences, with roughly 11% observed a single time. 23% of the sample lies in the top ten.

The data belong to a study of T-cell reconstitution after alpha-beta-depleted transplantation in children (dated by TCRdb to about 2016). As for the study more broadly: The study quantitatively tracked T-cell immune reconstitution after TCRalphabeta/CD19-depleted allogeneic hematopoietic cell transplantation in children using TCR repertoire profiling. Results the study describes overall, beyond this receptor: In some patients, the high TCRbeta diversity seen at day 60 was put down to recipient T cells and intrathymic progenitors that had survived conditioning. The frequencies of hyperexpanded clones fell over the following months, and after one year, T-cell counts and TCRbeta diversity were mostly attributed to newly produced T cells. The apparently early recovery of alphabetaT-cell counts about two months after transplant reportedly depended on only several hundred rapidly expanded clones that came from non-depleted graft cells.

The TCR comes from a male patient aged 2 to 9 who had a stem cell transplant for chronic granulomatous disease, so the T cells may come from the graft donor. The sequencing used peripheral blood, collected 180 days after TCRalphabeta/CD19-depleted stem cell transplant.

The base sequence is TGTGCCAGCAGTTCCCGACTCACCTACGAGCAGTACTTC. Translated, it reads CASSSRLTYEQYF. In this chain, TRBV12-3 or TRBV12-4 is recombined with TRBJ2-7; no confident D gene assignment can be made. Deletion took 4 bases off V and 2 bases off J, with a span of 9 bases between the germline ends. From cysteine to phenylalanine, the CDR3 is 13 amino acids long. Only the CDR3 part of the read is kept: 39 bases, read in frame from the first base.